This T cell receptor beta chain was identified in a study of T cells in women clearing cervical HPV infection. Per the germline V gene, CDR1 is SEHNR and CDR2 is FQNEAQ (reference sequence). The CDR3 is made up of 13 amino acids. Sequencing was performed with immunoSEQ multiplex PCR; in TCRdb, only in-frame clones are kept and a portion is missing. The table gives some 39,000 clones; the top ten clones make up 3.5% to 4% of it. About this clone: The read terminates 3 residues ahead of where the CDR3 ends, so the germline J gene completes it.

The V call is TRBV7-9, the J call TRBJ2-4, with D possibly being TRBD1 (6 bases). The sequencing sample was made of blood buffy coat. The TCR comes from a woman aged 18-70 years with a cervical HPV16 infection that either progressed to CIN3+ or cleared (not recorded which). CDR3 DNA (partial): TGTGCCAGCAGCCAGCAGACAGGAGTGATT. Amino acid sequence: CASSQQTGVI. The full CDR3 sequence reads CASSQQTGVIQYF.